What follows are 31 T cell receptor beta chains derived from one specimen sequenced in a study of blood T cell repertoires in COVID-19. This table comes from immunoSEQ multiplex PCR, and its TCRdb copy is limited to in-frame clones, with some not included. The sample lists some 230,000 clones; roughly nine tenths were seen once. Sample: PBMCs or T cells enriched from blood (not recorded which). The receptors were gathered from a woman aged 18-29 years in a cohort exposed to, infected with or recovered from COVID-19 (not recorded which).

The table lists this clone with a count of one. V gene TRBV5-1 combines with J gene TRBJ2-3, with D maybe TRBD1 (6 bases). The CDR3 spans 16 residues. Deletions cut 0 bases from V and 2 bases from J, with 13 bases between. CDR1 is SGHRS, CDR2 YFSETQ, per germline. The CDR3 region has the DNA TGCGCCAGCAGCTTGGGGGGACACTTAAACACAGATACGCAGTATTTT. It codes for CASSLGGHLNTDTQYF.

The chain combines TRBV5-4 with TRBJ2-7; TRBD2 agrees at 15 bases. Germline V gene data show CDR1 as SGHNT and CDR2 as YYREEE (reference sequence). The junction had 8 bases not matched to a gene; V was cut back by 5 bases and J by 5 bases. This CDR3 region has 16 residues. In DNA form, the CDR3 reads TGTGCCAGCAGTCAGGGACTAGCGGGAGGTGGCGACGAGCAGTACTTC. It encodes CASSQGLAGGGDEQYF.

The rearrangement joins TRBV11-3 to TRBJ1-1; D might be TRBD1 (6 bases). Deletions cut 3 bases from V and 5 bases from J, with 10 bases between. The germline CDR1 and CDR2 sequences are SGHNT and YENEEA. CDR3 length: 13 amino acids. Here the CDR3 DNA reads TGTGCCAGCAGCTTTACAGGGAATACTGAAGCTTTCTTT. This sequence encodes CASSFTGNTEAFF.

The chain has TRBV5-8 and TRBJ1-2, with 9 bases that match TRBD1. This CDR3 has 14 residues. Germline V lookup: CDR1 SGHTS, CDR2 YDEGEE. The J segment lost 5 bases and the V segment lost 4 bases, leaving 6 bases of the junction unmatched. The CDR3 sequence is CASSDSGTGYGYTF. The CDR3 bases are TGTGCCAGCAGCGACTCCGGGACAGGGTATGGCTACACCTTC.

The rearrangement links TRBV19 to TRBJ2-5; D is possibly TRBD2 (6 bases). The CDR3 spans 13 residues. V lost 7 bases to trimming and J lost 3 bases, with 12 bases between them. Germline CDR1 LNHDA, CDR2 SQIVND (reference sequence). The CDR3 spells CASNAGLEETQYF. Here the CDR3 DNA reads TGTGCCAGTAATGCGGGACTCGAAGAGACCCAGTACTTC.

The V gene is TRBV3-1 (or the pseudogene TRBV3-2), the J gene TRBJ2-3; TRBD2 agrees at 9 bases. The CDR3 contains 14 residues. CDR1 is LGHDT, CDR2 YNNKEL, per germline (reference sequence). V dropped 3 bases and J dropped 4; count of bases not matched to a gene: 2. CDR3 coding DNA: TGTGCCAGCAGCCACGCGGGGGGGTCAGATACGCAGTATTTT. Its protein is CASSHAGGSDTQYF.

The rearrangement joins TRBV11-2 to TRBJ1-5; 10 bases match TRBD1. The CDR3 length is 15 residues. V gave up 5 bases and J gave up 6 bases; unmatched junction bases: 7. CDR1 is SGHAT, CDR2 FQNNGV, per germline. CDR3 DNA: TGTGCCAGCAGCCCCGGACAGGGGGTGGGTCAGCCCCAGCATTTT. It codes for CASSPGQGVGQPQHF.

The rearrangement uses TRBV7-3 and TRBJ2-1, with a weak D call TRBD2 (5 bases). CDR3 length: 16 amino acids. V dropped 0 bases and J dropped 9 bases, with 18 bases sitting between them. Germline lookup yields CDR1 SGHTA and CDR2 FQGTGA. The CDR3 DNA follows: TGTGCCAGCAGCTTAACCCCAGGACTCACGGAAAGTGAGCAGTTCTTC. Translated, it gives CASSLTPGLTESEQFF. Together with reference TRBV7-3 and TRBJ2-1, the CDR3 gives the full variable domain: GAGVSQTPSNKVTEKGKYVELRCDPISGHTALYWYRQSLGQGPEFLIYFQGTGAADDSGLPNDRFFAVRPEGSVSTLKIQRTERGDSAVYLCASSLTPGLTESEQFFGPGTRLTVL.

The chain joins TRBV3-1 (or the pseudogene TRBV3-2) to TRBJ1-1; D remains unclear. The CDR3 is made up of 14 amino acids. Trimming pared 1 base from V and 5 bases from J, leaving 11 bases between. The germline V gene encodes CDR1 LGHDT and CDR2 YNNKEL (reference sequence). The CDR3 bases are TGTGCCAGCAGCCAAGTCCCGGGAGAAACTGAAGCTTTCTTT. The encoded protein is CASSQVPGETEAFF.

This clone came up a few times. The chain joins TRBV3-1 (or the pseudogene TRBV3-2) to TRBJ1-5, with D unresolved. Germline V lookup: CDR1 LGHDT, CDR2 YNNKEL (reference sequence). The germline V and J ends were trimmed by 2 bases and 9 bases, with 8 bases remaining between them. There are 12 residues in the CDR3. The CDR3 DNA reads TGTGCCAGCAGCCAAAGCACGGGGCCCCAGCATTTT. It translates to CASSQSTGPQHF.

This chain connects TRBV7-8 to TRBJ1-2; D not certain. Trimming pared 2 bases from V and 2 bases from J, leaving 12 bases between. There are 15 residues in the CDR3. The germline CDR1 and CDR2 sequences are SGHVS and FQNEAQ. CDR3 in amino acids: CASSLQAGGNYGYTF. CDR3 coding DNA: TGTGCCAGCAGCTTACAAGCTGGCGGGAACTATGGCTACACCTTC.

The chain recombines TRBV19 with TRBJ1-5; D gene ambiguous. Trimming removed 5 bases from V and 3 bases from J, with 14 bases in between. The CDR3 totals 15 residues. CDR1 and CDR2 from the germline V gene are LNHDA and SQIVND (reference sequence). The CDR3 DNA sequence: TGTGCCAGTAGTTGGGCTCCGGAAGACAATCAGCCCCAGCATTTT. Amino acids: CASSWAPEDNQPQHF.

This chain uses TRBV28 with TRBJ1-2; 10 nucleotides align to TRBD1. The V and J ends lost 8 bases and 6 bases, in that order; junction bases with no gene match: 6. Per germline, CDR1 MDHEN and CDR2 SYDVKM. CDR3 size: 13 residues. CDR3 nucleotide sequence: TGTGCCAGCCACCAAGGGACAGGGGATGGCTACACCTTC. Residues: CASHQGTGDGYTF.

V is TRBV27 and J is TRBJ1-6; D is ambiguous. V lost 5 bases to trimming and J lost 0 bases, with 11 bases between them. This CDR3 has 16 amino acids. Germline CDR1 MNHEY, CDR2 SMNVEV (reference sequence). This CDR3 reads CASSTTQSSYNSPLHF. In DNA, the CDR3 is TGTGCCAGCAGTACCACACAGAGCTCCTATAATTCACCCCTCCACTTT.

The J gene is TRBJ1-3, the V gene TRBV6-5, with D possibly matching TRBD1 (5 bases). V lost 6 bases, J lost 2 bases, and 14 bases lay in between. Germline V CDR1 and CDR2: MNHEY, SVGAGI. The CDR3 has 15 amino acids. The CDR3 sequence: CASSRGVQAGNTIYF. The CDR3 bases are TGTGCCAGCAGCCGGGGGGTTCAGGCTGGAAACACCATATATTTT.

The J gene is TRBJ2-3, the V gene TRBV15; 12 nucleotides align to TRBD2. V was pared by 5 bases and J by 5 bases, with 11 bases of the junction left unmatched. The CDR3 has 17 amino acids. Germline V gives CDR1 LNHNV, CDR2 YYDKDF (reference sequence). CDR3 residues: CATSPGLAGELRDTQYF. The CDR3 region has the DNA TGTGCCACCAGCCCGGGACTAGCGGGCGAACTTAGAGATACGCAGTATTTT. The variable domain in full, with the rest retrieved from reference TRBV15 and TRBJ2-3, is DAMVIQNPRYQVTQFGKPVTLSCSQTLNHNVMYWYQQKSSQAPKLLFHYYDKDFNNEADTPDNFQSRRPNTSFCFLDIRSPGLGDTAMYLCATSPGLAGELRDTQYFGPGTRLTVL.

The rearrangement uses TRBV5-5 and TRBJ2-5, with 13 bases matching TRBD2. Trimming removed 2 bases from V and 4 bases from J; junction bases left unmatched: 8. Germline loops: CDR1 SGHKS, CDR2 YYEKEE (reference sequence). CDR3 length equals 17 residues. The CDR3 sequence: CASSFTSGRASLETQYF. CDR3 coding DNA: TGTGCCAGCAGCTTTACTAGCGGGAGGGCGTCTCTAGAGACCCAGTACTTC.

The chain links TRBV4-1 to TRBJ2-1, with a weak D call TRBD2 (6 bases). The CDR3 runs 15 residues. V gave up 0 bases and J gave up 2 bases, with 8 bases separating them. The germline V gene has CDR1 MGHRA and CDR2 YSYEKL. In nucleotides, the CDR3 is TGCGCCAGCAGCCAAGAAGCGGGCCCCTACAATGAGCAGTTCTTC. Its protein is CASSQEAGPYNEQFF.

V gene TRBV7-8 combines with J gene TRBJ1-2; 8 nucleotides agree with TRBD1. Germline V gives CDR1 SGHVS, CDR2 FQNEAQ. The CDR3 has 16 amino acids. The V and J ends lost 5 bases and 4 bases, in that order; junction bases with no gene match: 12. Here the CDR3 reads CASSQGGTGASYGYTF. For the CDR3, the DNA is TGTGCCAGCAGCCAAGGAGGGACAGGAGCTTCCTATGGCTACACCTTC.

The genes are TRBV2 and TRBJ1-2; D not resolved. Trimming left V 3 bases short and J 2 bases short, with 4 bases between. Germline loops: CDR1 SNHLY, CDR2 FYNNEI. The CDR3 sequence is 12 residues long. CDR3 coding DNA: TGTGCCAGCAGTGATTTAAACTATGGCTACACCTTC. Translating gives CASSDLNYGYTF.

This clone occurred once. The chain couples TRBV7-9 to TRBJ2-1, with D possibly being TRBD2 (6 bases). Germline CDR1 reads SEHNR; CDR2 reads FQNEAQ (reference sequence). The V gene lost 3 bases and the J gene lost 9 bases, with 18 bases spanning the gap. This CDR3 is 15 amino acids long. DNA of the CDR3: TGTGCCAGCAGCTTGATAGCGGTACCCGGAGGTGAGCAGTTCTTC. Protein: CASSLIAVPGGEQFF.

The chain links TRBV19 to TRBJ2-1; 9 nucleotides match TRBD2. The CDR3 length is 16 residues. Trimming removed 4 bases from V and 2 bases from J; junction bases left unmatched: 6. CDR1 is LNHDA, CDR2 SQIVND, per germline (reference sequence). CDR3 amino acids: CASSRGEREAYNEQFF. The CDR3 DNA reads TGTGCCAGTAGTAGGGGCGAGCGGGAGGCCTACAATGAGCAGTTCTTC.

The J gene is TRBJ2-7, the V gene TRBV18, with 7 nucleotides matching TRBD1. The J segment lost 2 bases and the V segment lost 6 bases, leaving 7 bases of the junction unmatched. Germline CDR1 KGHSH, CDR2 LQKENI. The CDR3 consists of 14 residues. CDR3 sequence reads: CASSSSGTAYEQYF. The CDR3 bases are TGTGCCAGCTCGTCATCCGGGACAGCCTACGAGCAGTACTTC.

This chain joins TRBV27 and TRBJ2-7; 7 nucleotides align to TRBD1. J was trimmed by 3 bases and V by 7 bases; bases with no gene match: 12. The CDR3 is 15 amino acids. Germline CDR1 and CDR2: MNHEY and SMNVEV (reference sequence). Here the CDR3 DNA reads TGTGCCAGCAACCGTCTTGGGGACAGAAACTACGAGCAGTACTTC. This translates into CASNRLGDRNYEQYF.

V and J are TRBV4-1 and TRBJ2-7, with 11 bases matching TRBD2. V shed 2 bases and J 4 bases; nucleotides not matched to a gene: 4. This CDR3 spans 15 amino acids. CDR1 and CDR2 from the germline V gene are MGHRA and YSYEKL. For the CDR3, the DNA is TGCGCCAGCAGCCAACTTCTAGCGGGGGGATACGAGCAGTACTTC. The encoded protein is CASSQLLAGGYEQYF.

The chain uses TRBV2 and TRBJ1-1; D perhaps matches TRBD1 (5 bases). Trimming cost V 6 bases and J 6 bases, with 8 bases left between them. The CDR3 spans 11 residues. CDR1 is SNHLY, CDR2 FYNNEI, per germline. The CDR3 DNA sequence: TGTGCCAGCAGCGGGGGATCTGAAGCTTTCTTT. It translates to CASSGGSEAFF. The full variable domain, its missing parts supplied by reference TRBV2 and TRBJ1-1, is EPEVTQTPSHQVTQMGQEVILRCVPISNHLYFYWYRQILGQKVEFLVSFYNNEISEKSEIFDDQFSVERPDGSNFTLKIRSTKLEDSAMYFCASSGGSEAFFGQGTRLTVV.

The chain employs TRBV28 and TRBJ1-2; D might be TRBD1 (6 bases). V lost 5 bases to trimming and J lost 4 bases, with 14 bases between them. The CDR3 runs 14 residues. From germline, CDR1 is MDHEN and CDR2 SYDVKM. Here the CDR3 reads CASSLVQGIYGYTF. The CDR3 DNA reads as TGTGCCAGCAGTCTGGTACAGGGAATCTATGGCTACACCTTC.

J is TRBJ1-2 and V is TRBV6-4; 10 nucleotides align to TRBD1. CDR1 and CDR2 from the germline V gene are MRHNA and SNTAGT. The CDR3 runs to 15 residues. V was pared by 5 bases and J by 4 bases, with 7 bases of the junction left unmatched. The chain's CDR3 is CASSQRTGGGYGYTF. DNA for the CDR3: TGTGCCAGCAGTCAGAGGACAGGGGGAGGCTATGGCTACACCTTC.

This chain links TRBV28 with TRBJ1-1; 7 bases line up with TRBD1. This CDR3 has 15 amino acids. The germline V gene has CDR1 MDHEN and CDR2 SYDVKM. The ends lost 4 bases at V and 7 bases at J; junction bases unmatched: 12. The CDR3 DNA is TGTGCCAGCAGTTCTTCACCAGGGGGACTGATTGAAGCTTTCTTT. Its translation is CASSSSPGGLIEAFF.

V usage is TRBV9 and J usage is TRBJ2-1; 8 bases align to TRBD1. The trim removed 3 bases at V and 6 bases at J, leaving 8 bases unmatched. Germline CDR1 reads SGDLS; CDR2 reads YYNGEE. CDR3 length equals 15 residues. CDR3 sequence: CASSERQGTINEQFF. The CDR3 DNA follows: TGTGCCAGCAGCGAGAGACAGGGGACCATCAATGAGCAGTTCTTC.

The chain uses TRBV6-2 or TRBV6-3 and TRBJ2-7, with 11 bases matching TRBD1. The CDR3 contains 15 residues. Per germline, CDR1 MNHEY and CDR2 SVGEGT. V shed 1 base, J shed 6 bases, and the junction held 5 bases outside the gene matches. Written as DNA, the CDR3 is TGTGCCAGCAGTTACTTTCCCGGGACAGGGGGCGAGCAGTACTTC. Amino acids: CASSYFPGTGGEQYF.